Here is one T cell receptor (beta chain) with its context. The antigen is unknown. The PCR employed 60 Vbeta primers together with 13 Jbeta primers. Sequencing was performed with immunoSEQ multiplex PCR; in TCRdb, only in-frame clones are kept and a portion is missing. The sample yields some 190,000 clones, approximately 80% seen once. The CDR3 sequence is 15 residues long. CDR1 is MGHRA and CDR2 is YSYEKL in the germline V gene. V was shortened by 1 base and J by 7 bases, with 14 bases between the two germline ends. These data are taken from a study of cytomegalovirus exposure and HLA in healthy donors. Whole-study results and caveats: On later analysis, the bulk of CMV-associated TCR beta chains appeared to be HLA-restricted. It emerged from a later analysis that several of the most significant clusters appeared to be linked to common viral pathogens. Associated with cytomegalovirus, according to the listing, were around 170 TCR beta chains. In vitro work confirmed that a few CMV-associated chains recognize CMV antigens.

This clonotype was obtained from a man aged 18 to 35 in good health and CMV-seronegative. The rearrangement uses TRBV4-1 and TRBJ2-1; tentatively, D is TRBD2 (6 bases). The sample was PBMCs. CDR3 residues: CASSQGGGTGNEQFF. In DNA, the CDR3 is TGCGCCAGCAGCCAAGGGGGCGGGACGGGGAATGAGCAGTTCTTC.